Listed here are 11 T cell receptor beta chains from one sample, sequenced in a study of OX40 agonist ivuxolimab in advanced cancers. The assay was immunoSEQ multiplex PCR, and TCRdb's table has in-frame clones only and misses some. The sample yields 60,000 to 90,000 clones, 90% seen once. The material sequenced was CD4+ or CD8+ T cells sorted from blood, taken in a trial of the OX40 agonist ivuxolimab. The receptors come from an adult with an advanced solid tumor such as melanoma, head and neck, liver or kidney cancer.

The J gene is TRBJ2-1, the V gene TRBV4-2; 8 nucleotides match TRBD2. The CDR3 totals 17 residues. CDR1 is LGHNA and CDR2 is YNFKEQ in the germline V gene. The V and J ends lost 4 bases and 0 bases, in that order; junction bases with no gene match: 8. CDR3 residues: CASSPDLAGSSYNEQFF. The CDR3 DNA sequence: TGTGCCAGCAGCCCAGACTTAGCGGGGAGCTCCTACAATGAGCAGTTCTTC.

J is TRBJ1-5 and V is TRBV7-2; possible D gene TRBD1, 5 bases. This CDR3 spans 17 amino acids. Per the germline V gene, CDR1 is SGHTA and CDR2 is FQGNSA. V lost 6 bases to trimming and J lost 2 bases, with 20 bases between them. The CDR3 is CASSSPGFRGGNQPQHF. The CDR3 nucleotides are TGTGCCAGCAGTTCGCCGGGATTTCGGGGGGGCAATCAGCCCCAGCATTTT.

The V call is TRBV10-1, the J call TRBJ1-5; 8 nucleotides line up with TRBD1. Germline trimming cut 2 bases from V and 0 bases from J; bases unmatched to any gene: 15. CDR3 length equals 20 residues. Germline loops: CDR1 WNHNN, CDR2 SYGVQD (reference sequence). The CDR3 nucleotides read TGCGCCAGCAGTGAGAGGGTTCCAGGGGGCCTGGGGTTTAGCAATCAGCCCCAGCATTTT. The encoded protein is CASSERVPGGLGFSNQPQHF.

This clone has a single count. The chain combines TRBV15 with TRBJ2-7; TRBD2 matches at 10 bases. Germline values: CDR1 LNHNV, CDR2 YYDKDF (reference sequence). This CDR3 is built from 15 residues. Trimming at V came to 0 bases and at J to 7 bases, leaving 6 bases not matched to a gene. The CDR3 sequence is CATSRDLGLAWEQYF. The CDR3 nucleotides read TGTGCCACCAGCAGAGATCTGGGACTAGCGTGGGAGCAGTACTTC.

The chain couples TRBV12-1 to TRBJ2-5; the tabulated D call, TRBD1, remains unverified against the DNA. TRBV12-1 is termed a pseudogene. The CDR3 has 20 residues. CDR3 DNA sequence: TGTGCCAGCAGCTTTGCACATAATGAGGGACAGACAAAAAAACAAGAGACCCAGTACTTC. It encodes CASSFAHNEGQTKKQETQYF.

The chain recombines TRBV7-3 with TRBJ1-1; the D gene is possibly TRBD1 (6 bases). Germline CDR1 SGHTA, CDR2 FQGTGA. Trimming left V 1 base short and J 2 bases short, with 20 bases between. The CDR3 sequence is 18 residues long. The CDR3 region is CASSLRLPQTGRNTEAFF. CDR3 bases: TGTGCCAGCAGCTTAAGGCTGCCGCAAACAGGGAGAAACACTGAAGCTTTCTTT.

The chain has TRBV12-2 and TRBJ1-1; TRBD1, the D gene given by the table, was not confirmed from the DNA. TRBV12-2 counts as a pseudogene. The CDR3 spans 17 residues. CDR3 nucleotide sequence: TGTGCAAGTCGCTTAGCGGACAGGGGATACATGAACACTGAAGCTTTCTTT. As protein: CASRLADRGYMNTEAFF.

The chain employs TRBV6-5 and TRBJ2-7, with D possibly matching TRBD2 (5 bases). Trimming pared 0 bases from V and 3 bases from J, leaving 12 bases between. In germline, CDR1 is MNHEY, CDR2 SVGAGI. CDR3 length: 15 residues. The CDR3 sequence: CASSYSNRGSYEQYF. As DNA, the CDR3 is TGTGCCAGCAGTTACTCGAACAGAGGGAGCTACGAGCAGTACTTC.

This rearrangement joins TRBV18 to TRBJ1-5; 9 bases match TRBD1. J lost 4 bases, V lost 4 bases, and 5 bases had no gene match. The germline V gene has CDR1 KGHSH and CDR2 LQKENI. This CDR3 comprises 15 residues. The CDR3, as DNA: TGTGCCAGCTCACTCCCTGGGACAGGGAATCAGCCCCAGCATTTT. Translating it yields CASSLPGTGNQPQHF.

This clone was counted between two and nine times. The chain combines TRBV6-5 with TRBJ2-7; unclear D gene. The CDR3 consists of 12 residues. V lost 5 bases to trimming and J lost 6 bases, with 11 bases between them. Germline V gene data show CDR1 as MNHEY and CDR2 as SVGAGI. CDR3 DNA: TGTGCCAGCAGTCCCCCGGGCTCCGAGCAGTACTTC. Protein product: CASSPPGSEQYF.

This clone has a single count. This chain links TRBV6-6 with TRBJ2-2, with D unresolved. From germline, CDR1 is MNHNY and CDR2 SVGAGI (reference sequence). Trimming took 7 bases from V and 3 from J, leaving 9 bases between them. The length of the CDR3 is 13 residues. As DNA, the CDR3 is TGTGCCAGCAATCTAGGGTACACCGGGGAGCTGTTTTTT. Protein sequence: CASNLGYTGELFF.